The T cell receptor (beta chain) described here comes from a study of shared clonotypes between healthy human individuals. The CDR3 is made up of 16 amino acids. Trimming took 3 bases from V and 6 from J, leaving 18 bases between them. Germline V lookup: CDR1 SGHDN, CDR2 FVKESK. Sorted subsets were amplified in replicate PCRs using around 220 ng DNA, 30,000 to 35,000 T cell genomes. Here immunoSEQ multiplex PCR was the method, and the copy in TCRdb shows in-frame clones only, minus some. The sample lists 2 million to 3 million clones; 93% were seen once. The donor cohort consisted entirely of Caucasian adults residing in Nashville, Tennessee. The study separated CD4+ cells into CD45RA+ naive and CD45RA-negative memory subsets.

This TCR came from a man aged 18 to 29 in good health. Some clones in this sample may be carry-over from other donors' samples. The rearrangement links TRBV14 to TRBJ2-1; D possibly corresponds to TRBD1 (5 bases). Material for sequencing was naive CD4+ T cells from PBMCs. Sample subset: CD45RA+ positively selected. DNA for the CDR3: TGTGCCAGCAGCCAGAACCAGGGCCCCCCGCCCAATGAGCAGTTCTTC. Residues: CASSQNQGPPPNEQFF.